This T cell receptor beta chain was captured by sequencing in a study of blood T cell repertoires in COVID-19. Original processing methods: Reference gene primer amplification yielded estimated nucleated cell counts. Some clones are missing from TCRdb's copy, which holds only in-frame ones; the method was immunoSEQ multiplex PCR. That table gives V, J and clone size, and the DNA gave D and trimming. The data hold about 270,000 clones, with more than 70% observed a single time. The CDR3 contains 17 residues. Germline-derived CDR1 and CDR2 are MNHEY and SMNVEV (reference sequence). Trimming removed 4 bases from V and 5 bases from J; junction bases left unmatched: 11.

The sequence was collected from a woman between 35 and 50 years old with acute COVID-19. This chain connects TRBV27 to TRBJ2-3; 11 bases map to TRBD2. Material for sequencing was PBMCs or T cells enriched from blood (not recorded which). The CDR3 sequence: CASSSPQLAGVQDTQYF. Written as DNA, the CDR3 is TGTGCCAGCAGTTCCCCTCAACTAGCGGGAGTACAAGATACGCAGTATTTT.